This T cell receptor beta chain is from a study of blood T cell repertoires in COVID-19. For the study at large: Material from acute and convalescent COVID-19 was sourced from the United States, Italy and Spain.

The CDR3 totals 14 residues. After removal of 1 base from V and 5 bases from J, the junction contained 3 bases not matched to a gene. From germline, CDR1 is LGHDT and CDR2 YNNKEL (reference sequence). The repertoire was sequenced with immunoSEQ multiplex PCR; TCRdb's copy has only in-frame clones and lacks some. The sample contains about 74,000 clones, approximately 91% of which appear only once. This rearrangement joins TRBV3-1 (or the pseudogene TRBV3-2) to TRBJ2-5, with 8 nucleotides matching TRBD2. Source material: peripheral blood. This clonotype was sampled from a man between 65 and 79 years old with active or convalescent COVID-19. CDR3 sequence: CASSQGASGETQYF. The CDR3, as DNA: TGTGCCAGCAGCCAAGGGGCTAGCGGGGAGACCCAGTACTTC.